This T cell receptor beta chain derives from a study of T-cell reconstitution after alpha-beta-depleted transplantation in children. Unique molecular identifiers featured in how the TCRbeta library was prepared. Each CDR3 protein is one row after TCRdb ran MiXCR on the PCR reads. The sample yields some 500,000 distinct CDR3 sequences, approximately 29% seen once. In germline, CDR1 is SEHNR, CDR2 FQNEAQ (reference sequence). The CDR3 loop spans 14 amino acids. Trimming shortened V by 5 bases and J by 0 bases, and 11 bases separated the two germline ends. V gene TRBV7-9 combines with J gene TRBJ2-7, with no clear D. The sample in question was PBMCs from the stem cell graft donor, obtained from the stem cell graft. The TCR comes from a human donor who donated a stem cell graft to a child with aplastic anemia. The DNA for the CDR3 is TGTGCCAGCAGCCCGACCAGGTACTCCTACGAGCAGTACTTC. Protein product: CASSPTRYSYEQYF.